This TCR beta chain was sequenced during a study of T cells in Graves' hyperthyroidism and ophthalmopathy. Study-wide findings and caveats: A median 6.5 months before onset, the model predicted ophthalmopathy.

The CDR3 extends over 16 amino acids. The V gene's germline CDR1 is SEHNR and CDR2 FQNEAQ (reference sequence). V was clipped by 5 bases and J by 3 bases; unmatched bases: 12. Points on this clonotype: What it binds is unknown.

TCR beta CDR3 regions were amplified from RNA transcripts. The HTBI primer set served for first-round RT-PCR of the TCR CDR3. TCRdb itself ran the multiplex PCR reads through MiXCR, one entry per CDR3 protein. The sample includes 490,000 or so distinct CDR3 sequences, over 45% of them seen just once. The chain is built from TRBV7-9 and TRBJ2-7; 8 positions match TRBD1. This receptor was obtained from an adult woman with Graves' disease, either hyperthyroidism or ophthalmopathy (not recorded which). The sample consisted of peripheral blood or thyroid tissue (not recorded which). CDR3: CASSPGQADFLYEQYF. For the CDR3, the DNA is TGTGCCAGCAGCCCGGGACAGGCGGACTTCCTCTACGAGCAGTACTTC.